The entry below gives a single T cell receptor (beta chain) sequence along with its context. The antigen remains undetermined. These data come from a study of CD8 T cells in Susac syndrome. Study-level points and caveats: Only a relatively small number of individuals were included in the TCR sequencing and HLA analysis.

Reverse transcription of 0.5 to 1 ug RNA was performed with random hexamers. TCR beta CDR3 was amplified by immunoSEQ multiplex PCR. This amplification extended across 54 Vbeta and 13 Jbeta segments. TCRdb fed the immunoSEQ multiplex PCR reads into MiXCR, producing one record per CDR3 protein. The sample yields some 190,000 distinct CDR3 sequences, 85% to 95% seen once. Healthy donors constituted the controls, which were matched for age and sex. Germline V lookup: CDR1 MNHEY, CDR2 SVGEGT. Trimming removed 7 bases from V and 1 base from J, with 10 bases in between. The CDR3 length is 13 residues. The specimen sequenced was CD4+ T cells from PBMCs. J is TRBJ1-1 and V is TRBV6-2 or TRBV6-3, with D perhaps TRBD1 (6 bases). This TCR came from a human donor in good health. This CDR3 is CASMDRPNTEAFF. The CDR3 DNA follows: TGTGCCAGCATGGACAGACCGAACACTGAAGCTTTCTTT.